The T cell receptor (beta chain) described here comes from a study of cytomegalovirus exposure and HLA in healthy donors. Study observations and caveats: In a later analysis, DRB1 alleles had the most associated TCRs; HLA-C alleles the fewest.

Per the germline V gene, CDR1 is SEHNR and CDR2 is FQNEAQ (reference sequence). The CDR3 totals 13 residues. Trimming took 3 bases from V and 4 from J, leaving 9 bases between them. It was with 60 Vbeta and 13 Jbeta primers that the PCR ran. Profiled with immunoSEQ multiplex PCR; TCRdb holds only in-frame clones, not every one. The data show 180,000 or so clones, with roughly 85% seen just once and over 12% held by the top ten. This clone was recorded only once. The antigen is unknown. The TCR originated in a man aged 45-65 years in good health and CMV-seropositive. The V and J genes are TRBV7-9 and TRBJ1-2; D is undetermined. Sequences were obtained from PBMCs. DNA of the CDR3: TGTGCCAGCAGCTTTGAGGGCGGCTATGGCTACACCTTC. Amino acids: CASSFEGGYGYTF.